This entry describes one T cell receptor beta chain. Compared with the rest of its sample, this clone is medium-sized (0.01 to 0.1%). Its antigen is unknown. No base qualities exist here, and no much larger clone lies one base off it. This entry belongs to a study of cytomegalovirus exposure and HLA in healthy donors (dated by TCRdb to 2016 to 2017). About the investigation overall: An earlier analysis of some 600 of the donors reported about 300 Gb of sequence data and 100 million to 120 million unique TCR beta sequences obtained from around 180 million T cells. An early release covering roughly 580 HLA-typed donors comprised about 310 gigabases of sequencing data and 85 million or so unique TCR sequences. Of the 398 genotyped donors, approximately 82% fell in the genetic ancestry cluster associated with self-reported Caucasian donors. The study aimed to test whether signatures of past pathogen exposure could be identified by cataloging public T cell receptors. Using immunosequencing, the study profiled T cell repertoires from fewer than 850 subjects and related those repertoires to cytomegalovirus serostatus. In addition to the first cohort of 500 to 850 subjects, a separate validation cohort of over 90 different subjects was used. To predict cytomegalovirus infection status, the study brought together high-throughput TCR immunosequencing, statistical association of individual TCRs with disease status, and machine learning. To study patterns of TCR occurrence, a later analysis re-analyzed previously published TCR beta repertoires from 550 to 800 donors and added high-resolution HLA genotyping. Rather than drawing on any new phenotypic data, the later analysis identified candidate immune exposures from TCR beta sequences and the way those sequences occurred across donors. To decide whether each TCR beta V gene segment behaved as functional or pseudogenic, an earlier analysis of fewer than 750 of the donors relied on high-throughput TCR beta sequencing. Alongside the repertoire data, information on donor age, sex, ethnicity and CMV serostatus was compiled. A later genetic analysis used genome-wide SNP genotypes for about 60% of the 666 donors, treating that subset as a discovery cohort. Every repertoire in the discovery cohort had been generated on one and the same sequencing platform. HLA typing covered class I and class II loci at four-digit resolution. Typing coverage differed by locus: A, B, C, DRB1 and DQB1 were typed in about 629-640 donors, DQA1 in 522, DPA1 in nearly 610, and DPB1 in approximately 450. Roughly five DR-DQ haplotypes were treated as single units for association and clustering because of strong linkage in the cohort. On average, roughly 250,000 unique TCR beta nucleotide sequences were sequenced per donor among 300 to 500 genotyped donors of the cohort, with 15% to 20% of those sequences being non-productive.

Beyond this particular receptor, the publication reports: According to a later analysis, most CMV-associated TCR beta chains appeared to be HLA-restricted, and the HLA associations seemed to be driven largely by CMV exposure. Some IMGT-functional V segments, including TRBV6-2 and TRBV6-3, could not be distinguished by the 87-base-pair reads and were therefore excluded. According to a later genetic analysis, donors in an Asian-associated ancestry cluster had fewer N-insertions in productive TCRs than the approximately 630-donor mean. The presence/absence analyses assumed that sequencing depth was roughly uniform across donors, and that assumption may not be true. A further reported finding was that TCR beta sequences accurately predicted the HLA-A and HLA-B alleles for most subjects in the first cohort. Linkage disequilibrium might explain the correlated functional status among segregating V segments, but an unknown experimental factor could not be ruled out. Because counts were too low, about 15 rarely observed V segments, including chromosome 9 orphons, were left out of the earlier analysis of 587 of the donors. For the cohort, immune exposure information was limited to CMV serostatus. It was suggested by the authors that the approach could potentially be generalized to other disease states and immunological phenotypes. Only TCR beta chains were sequenced in this cohort, and the absence of alpha or paired-chain data limited detectable features. Most TCR sequences were observed very rarely across donors, whereas some public TCRs were present in many individuals. In a later analysis, 15,000 to 20,000 TCR beta sequences were associated with specific HLA alleles at a false discovery rate of 0.05. A group of highly shared sequence variants was considered likely to be a technical artifact of the sequencing pipeline. An earlier analysis of some 590 of the donors showed that most TCR beta V segments appeared in productive rearrangements either about 87% or about 30% of the time, which broadly matched IMGT annotations. V-gene and J-gene trimming of TCR beta chains was associated with a missense DCLRE1C variant in a later genetic analysis, and the association was replicated in an independent cohort. A total of some 180 TCR beta chains were listed by the study as associated with cytomegalovirus. Assigning TCR associations to individual alleles was difficult when HLA alleles, especially DR and DQ, strongly co-occurred. The classifier was reported to diagnose cytomegalovirus status with high specificity and sensitivity in both the original and validation cohorts. Because some donors lacked HLA typing at each locus, the association tests relied only on the typed subset. According to a later analysis, parvovirus B19, influenza, CMV and Epstein-Barr virus appeared linked to several top co-occurrence clusters. Three of the identified cytomegalovirus-associated TCR beta chains were confirmed in vitro to be specific for cytomegalovirus antigens. A later analysis found that HLA-associated TCR beta chains were more clonally expanded and had lower generation probabilities than equally common non-associated chains. A later analysis found that TCR association rates varied across HLA loci, with DRB1 alleles showing the most associated TCRs and HLA-C alleles the fewest.

The CDR3 numbers 15 residues from cysteine through phenylalanine. The read is trimmed to its CDR3 DNA, 45 bases read in frame from base 1. Unmatched junction bases come to 5, with V trimmed by 1 base and J by 4 bases. CDR1 and CDR2 are drawn from the germline V gene: MGHRA, YSYEKL. The cohort comprised around 700 healthy bone marrow donors. At the time of sampling, every cohort member was nominally healthy, though immune exposures that went unrecorded were likely present. The donor was CMV seronegative and was included in the group of over 300 seronegative cohort members. A peripheral blood sample was provided by each donor, and peripheral blood mononuclear cells were used for TCR beta sequencing. The Qiagen DNeasy Blood Extraction Kit was used to extract genomic DNA from the blood cell samples. Library preparation employed the immunoSEQ multiplex PCR assay. A mixture of 60 forward primers for TCR Vbeta segments and 13 reverse primers for TCR Jbeta segments was used in the multiplex PCR. A multiplex PCR assay on genomic DNA amplified the CDR3 region of rearranged TCR beta genes. Amplified TCR beta libraries were sequenced as 87-base-pair reads on the Illumina HiSeq System. In the paper's pipeline: Across the roughly 640 repertoires, a later analysis counted around 80 million unique TCR beta chains, approximately 12 million of which were shared by at least two donors. Raw reads were error-corrected and collapsed into unique sequences by a nearest-neighbor algorithm in which closely related sequences were merged to remove PCR and sequencing errors. Alignment of CDR3 sequences to IMGT reference sequences was used to assign V, D and J gene segments. For a sequence to be retained, a match of at least six nucleotides to both a V gene segment and a J gene segment was required. Rearrangements were called productive when the CDR3 lacked stop codons and stayed in frame with V and J; all others were non-productive. CDR3 was defined according to IMGT convention as the region running from the second conserved V-encoded cysteine to the conserved J-encoded phenylalanine. Sequences without an unambiguous match to a single V gene segment were excluded from the earlier analysis of approximately 560 of the donors. In an earlier analysis of several hundred of the donors, a V segment was called functional when productive rearrangements were above 56.7%, and segregating when the standard deviation between donors exceeded 5%. A statistical classification framework was developed to diagnose cytomegalovirus status using the catalog of TCR beta chain sequences. V and J gene assignment, in a later analysis, came from comparing TCR nucleotide sequences with IMGT/GENE-DB human TR gene sequences. A later analysis assigned CDR3 sequences and most-parsimonious VDJ recombination scenarios with the TCRdist pipeline. In a later analysis, each TCR beta chain was defined by its CDR3 amino acid sequence together with its V-gene family, and reads lacking a unique V-gene family were excluded. A later analysis removed 550 to 650 highly shared, low-generation-probability nucleotide sequences to deal with suspected cross-contamination and a sequencing artifact. In a later analysis, a clonal expansion index for each public chain was calculated from normalized within-repertoire ranks of inferred template counts. A later analysis computed generation probabilities with a VDJ recombination model fitted to out-of-frame rearrangements, and checked the results against IGoR. Hypergeometric tests were used in a later analysis to score TCR-TCR, TCR-HLA and TCR-CMV co-occurrence, with a repertoire-size bias correction applied to the TCR pairs. In a later analysis, false discovery rates were estimated by permuting HLA or CMV assignments 20 times. In a later analysis, co-occurring TCRs were grouped using DBSCAN, with TCRdist sequence similarity added in when clustering inside HLA-allele-positive subsets. Repertoires with fewer than 30,000 or more than 120,000 public chains, plus five repertoires with anomalous nucleotide sharing, were excluded from co-occurrence clustering. Held by TCRdb, this immuneACCESS table contains in-frame sequences only and omits some clones. Under half of the omission traces to an unresolved V gene where checked; the cause of the rest is unknown. For V, J and clone size, that table is used; D and trimming come from the DNA. The sample records 74,000 or so clones, around 67% of which are singletons. The ten largest make up about 1.9% of the sample.

Sequenced material: PBMCs. Recombination connected TRBV4-1 to TRBJ2-7; TRBD1 fits 9 bases in the junction. This TCR came from a woman between 25 and 40 years old in good health and CMV-seronegative. The CDR3 loop reads CASSQGTGARYEQYF. The nucleotides are TGCGCCAGCAGCCAAGGGACAGGGGCTAGGTACGAGCAGTACTTC.